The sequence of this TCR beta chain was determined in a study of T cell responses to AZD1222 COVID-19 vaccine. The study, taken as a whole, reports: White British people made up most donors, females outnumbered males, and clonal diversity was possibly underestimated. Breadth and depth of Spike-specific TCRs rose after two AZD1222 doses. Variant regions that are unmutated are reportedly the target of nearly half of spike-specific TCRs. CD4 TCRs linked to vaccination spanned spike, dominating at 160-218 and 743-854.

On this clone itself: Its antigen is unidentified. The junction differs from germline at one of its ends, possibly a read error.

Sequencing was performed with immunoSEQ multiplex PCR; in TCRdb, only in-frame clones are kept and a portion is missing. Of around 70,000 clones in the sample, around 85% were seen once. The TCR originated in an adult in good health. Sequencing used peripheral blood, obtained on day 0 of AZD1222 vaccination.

DNA for the CDR3: TGTGCTAGCAGCCCTTACCTGGGGGGGAACACTGAAGCTTTCTTT. It translates to CASSPYLGGNTEAFF. The chain links TRBV7-7 to TRBJ1-1; weak D call: TRBD1 (5 bases). Germline V gene lookup returns CDR1 SSHAT and CDR2 FNYEAQ (reference sequence). The CDR3 spans 15 residues.